This T cell receptor beta chain was captured in a study of cytomegalovirus exposure and HLA in healthy donors. Turning to the study itself: According to later analysis, the same platform produced the approximately 120 validation and under 750 first-cohort repertoires.

Study-wide points: It was 164 TCR beta chains that were listed as cytomegalovirus-associated. Cytomegalovirus status was reportedly diagnosed by the classifier with high sensitivity and specificity.

Details on this clone: The antigen remains unidentified.

Trimming pared 7 bases from V and 5 bases from J, leaving 12 bases between. CDR1 and CDR2 (germline): LNHDA, SQIVND (reference sequence). CDR3 size: 13 residues. The validation cohort, a group of under 150 subjects, included the donors and was separate from the roughly 670-subject first cohort. Profiled with immunoSEQ multiplex PCR; TCRdb holds only in-frame clones, not every one. Of roughly 86,000 clones listed, almost 97% are singletons. The chain couples TRBV19 to TRBJ1-5; D not certain. Sequenced input: PBMCs. The receptor's source is a young man in good health and CMV-seropositive. The CDR3 sequence: CASTGIADQPQHF. The CDR3 DNA reads TGTGCCAGTACAGGCATCGCCGATCAGCCCCAGCATTTT.